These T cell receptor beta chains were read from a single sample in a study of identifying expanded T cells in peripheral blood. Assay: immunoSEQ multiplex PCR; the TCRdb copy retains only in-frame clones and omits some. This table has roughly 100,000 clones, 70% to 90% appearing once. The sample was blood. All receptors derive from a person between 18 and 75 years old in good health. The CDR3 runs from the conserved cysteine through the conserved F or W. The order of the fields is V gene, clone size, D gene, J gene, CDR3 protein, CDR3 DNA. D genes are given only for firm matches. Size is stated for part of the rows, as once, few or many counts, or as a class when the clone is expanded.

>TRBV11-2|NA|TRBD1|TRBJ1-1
CASSTQGVLNTEAFF
TGTGCCAGCAGCACCCAGGGGGTATTGAACACTGAAGCTTTCTTT
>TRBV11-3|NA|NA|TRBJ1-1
CASSMSLRESKDTEAFF
TGTGCCAGCAGCATGTCGCTCCGAGAGTCGAAGGACACTGAAGCTTTCTTT
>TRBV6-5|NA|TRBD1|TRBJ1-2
CASSYIRTGGNYGYTF
TGTGCCAGCAGTTACATTAGGACAGGGGGAAACTATGGCTACACCTTC
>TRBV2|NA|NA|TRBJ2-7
CASSGYHEQYF
TGTGCCAGCAGTGGATATCACGAGCAGTACTTC
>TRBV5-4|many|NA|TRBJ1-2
CASSLDGRGYGYTF
TGTGCCAGCAGCTTGGATGGCAGGGGCTATGGCTACACCTTC
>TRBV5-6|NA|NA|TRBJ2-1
CASSLASGVNEQFF
TGTGCCAGCAGCTTGGCGTCAGGTGTGAATGAGCAGTTCTTC
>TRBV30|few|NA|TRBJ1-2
CAWSARQSYGYTF
TGTGCCTGGAGTGCCAGGCAGAGCTATGGCTACACCTTC
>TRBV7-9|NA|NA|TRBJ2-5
CASSLVETQYF
TGTGCCAGCAGCTTAGTAGAGACCCAGTACTTC
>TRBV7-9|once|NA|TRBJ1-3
CASSFGITDGNTIYF
TGTGCCAGCAGCTTCGGGATTACAGACGGAAACACCATATATTTT
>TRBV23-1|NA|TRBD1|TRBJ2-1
CARWNRQGYYNEQFF
TGCGCCAGATGGAACCGACAGGGATACTACAATGAGCAGTTCTTC
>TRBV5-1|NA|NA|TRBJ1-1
CASSFQTAMNTEAFF
TGCGCCAGCAGCTTCCAGACAGCCATGAACACTGAAGCTTTCTTT
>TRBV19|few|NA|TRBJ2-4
CASSPGLPRAKNIQYF
TGTGCCAGTAGCCCCGGGCTCCCAAGGGCCAAAAACATTCAGTACTTC
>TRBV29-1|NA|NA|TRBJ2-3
CSHLGQDLTDTQYF
TGCAGCCATCTTGGGCAGGACTTAACAGATACGCAGTATTTT
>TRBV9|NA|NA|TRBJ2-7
CASSVAPGTTYEQYF
TGTGCCAGCAGCGTAGCCCCAGGGACGACCTACGAGCAGTACTTC
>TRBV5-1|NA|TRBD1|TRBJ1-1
CASSLWDRGAEAFF
TGCGCCAGCAGCTTGTGGGACAGGGGCGCTGAAGCTTTCTTT
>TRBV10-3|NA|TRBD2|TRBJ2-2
CAIRTSSGTNTGELFF
TGTGCCATCAGGACGTCTAGCGGAACGAACACCGGGGAGCTGTTTTTT
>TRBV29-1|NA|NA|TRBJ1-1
CSVDNRREAFF
TGCAGCGTTGATAACAGGAGGGAAGCTTTCTTT
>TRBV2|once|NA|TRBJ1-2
CASSEAETVYGYTF
TGTGCCAGCAGTGAAGCCGAGACGGTTTATGGCTACACCTTC
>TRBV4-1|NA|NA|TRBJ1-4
CASSLTLNEKLFF
TGCGCCAGCAGCCTGACCTTGAATGAAAAACTGTTTTTT
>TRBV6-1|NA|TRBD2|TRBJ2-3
CASSASSGSLDTQYF
TGTGCCAGCAGTGCATCTAGCGGGAGTCTAGATACGCAGTATTTT
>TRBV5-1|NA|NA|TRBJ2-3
CASSLGDTVADTQYF
TGCGCCAGCAGCTTGGGAGACACGGTGGCAGATACGCAGTATTTT
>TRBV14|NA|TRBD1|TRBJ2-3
CASSQVYPGQGADTQYF
TGTGCCAGCAGCCAAGTGTACCCGGGACAGGGGGCAGATACGCAGTATTTT
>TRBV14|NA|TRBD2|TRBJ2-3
CASSQYAGGGTDTQYF
TGTGCCAGCAGCCAATATGCGGGAGGGGGCACAGATACGCAGTATTTT
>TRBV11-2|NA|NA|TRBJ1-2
CASSLDLSPSGYTF
TGTGCCAGCAGCTTAGATCTCTCCCCTTCCGGCTACACCTTC
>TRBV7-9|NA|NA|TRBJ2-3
CASSLDRVNTDTQYF
TGTGCCAGCAGCTTAGACAGGGTGAATACAGATACGCAGTATTTT
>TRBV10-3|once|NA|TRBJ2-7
CASSEAGQYEQYF
TGTGCCAGCAGTGAAGCTGGACAGTACGAGCAGTACTTC
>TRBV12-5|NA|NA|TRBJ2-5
CASGLGGTWETQYF
TGTGCTAGTGGTTTGGGCGGGACGTGGGAGACCCAGTACTTC
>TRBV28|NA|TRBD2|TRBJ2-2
CASSFGGRYQAGELFF
TGTGCCAGCAGTTTTGGCGGGAGGTATCAAGCCGGGGAGCTGTTTTTT
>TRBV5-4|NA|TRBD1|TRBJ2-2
CASSPLDRGNTGELFF
TGTGCCAGCAGCCCACTGGACAGGGGGAACACCGGGGAGCTGTTTTTT
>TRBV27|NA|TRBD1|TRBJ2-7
CASSLSIDRGISYEQYF
TGTGCCAGCAGTTTATCGATCGACAGGGGGATATCCTACGAGCAGTACTTC
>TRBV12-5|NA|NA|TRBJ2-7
CASGLDYEQYF
TGTGCTAGTGGTTTGGACTACGAGCAGTACTTC
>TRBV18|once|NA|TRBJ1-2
CASSPPANFAGYTF
TGTGCCAGCTCACCACCGGCCAATTTCGCCGGCTACACCTTC
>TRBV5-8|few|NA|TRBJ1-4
CASSLGGGLFF
TGTGCCAGCAGCTTGGGAGGGGGACTGTTTTTT
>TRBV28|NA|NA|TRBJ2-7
CASSSEGPYEQYF
TGTGCCAGCAGTTCGGAGGGACCCTACGAGCAGTACTTC
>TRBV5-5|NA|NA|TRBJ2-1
CASSLTGGEQFF
TGTGCCAGCAGCTTGACTGGCGGGGAGCAGTTCTTC
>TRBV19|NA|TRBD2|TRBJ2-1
CASSTTGTSRFF
TGTGCCAGTAGTACAACCGGGACTAGTCGGTTCTTC
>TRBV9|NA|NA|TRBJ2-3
CASSVRDSTDTQYF
TGTGCCAGCAGCGTTCGGGATAGCACAGATACGCAGTATTTT
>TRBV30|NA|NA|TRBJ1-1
CAWSVLFGNTEAFF
TGTGCCTGGAGTGTACTTTTCGGGAACACTGAAGCTTTCTTT
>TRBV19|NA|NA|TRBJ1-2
CASSSRTQTENYGYTF
TGTGCCAGTAGTTCCCGCACACAGACTGAGAACTATGGCTACACCTTC
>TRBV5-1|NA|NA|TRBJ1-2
CASSFTGGSNYGYTF
TGCGCCAGCAGTTTCACAGGAGGTTCTAACTATGGCTACACCTTC
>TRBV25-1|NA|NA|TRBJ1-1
CASSRLGITEAFF
TGTGCCAGCAGTCGCCTCGGAATCACTGAAGCTTTCTTT
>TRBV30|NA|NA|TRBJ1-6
CAWRGTAINWPLHF
TGTGCCTGGAGGGGGACTGCCATAAATTGGCCCCTCCACTTT
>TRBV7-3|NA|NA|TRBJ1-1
CASSLLTAMNTEAFF
TGTGCCAGCAGCCTCCTGACAGCTATGAACACTGAAGCTTTCTTT
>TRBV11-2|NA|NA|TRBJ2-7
CASSLVAGYEQYF
TGTGCCAGCAGCTTGGTAGCTGGATACGAGCAGTACTTC
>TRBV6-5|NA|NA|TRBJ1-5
CASSYPTGYSNQPQHF
TGTGCCAGCAGTTACCCGACAGGTTATAGCAATCAGCCCCAGCATTTT
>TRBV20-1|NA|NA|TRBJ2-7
CSATPGEQYF
TGCAGTGCTACCCCAGGCGAGCAGTACTTC
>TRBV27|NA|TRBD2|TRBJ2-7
CASSSPSGEGTYEQYF
TGTGCCAGCAGTTCCCCGAGCGGGGAGGGGACCTACGAGCAGTACTTC
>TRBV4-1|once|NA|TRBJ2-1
CASSLTGDNEQFF
TGCGCCAGCAGCCTGACTGGAGACAATGAGCAGTTCTTC
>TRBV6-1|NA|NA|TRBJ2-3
CASSEADTQYF
TGTGCCAGCAGTGAAGCAGATACGCAGTATTTT
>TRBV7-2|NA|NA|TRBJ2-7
CASSLEGNEQYF
TGTGCCAGCAGCTTAGAGGGTAACGAGCAGTACTTC
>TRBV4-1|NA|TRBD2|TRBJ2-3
CASSQGFKRGAPDTQYF
TGCGCCAGCAGCCAAGGGTTCAAGCGGGGGGCCCCAGATACGCAGTATTTT